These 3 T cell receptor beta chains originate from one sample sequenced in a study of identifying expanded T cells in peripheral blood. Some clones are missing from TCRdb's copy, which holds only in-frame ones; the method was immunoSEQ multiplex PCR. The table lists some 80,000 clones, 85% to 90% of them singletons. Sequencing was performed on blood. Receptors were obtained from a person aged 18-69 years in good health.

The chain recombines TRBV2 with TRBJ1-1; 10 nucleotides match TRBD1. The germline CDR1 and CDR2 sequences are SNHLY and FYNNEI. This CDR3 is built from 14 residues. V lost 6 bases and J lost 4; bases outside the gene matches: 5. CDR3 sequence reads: CASSRDRGITEAFF. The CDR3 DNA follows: TGTGCCAGCAGCCGGGACAGGGGAATCACTGAAGCTTTCTTT.

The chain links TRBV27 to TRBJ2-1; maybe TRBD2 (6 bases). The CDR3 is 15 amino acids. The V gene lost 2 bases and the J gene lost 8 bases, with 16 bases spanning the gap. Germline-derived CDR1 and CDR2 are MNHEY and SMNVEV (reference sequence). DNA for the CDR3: TGTGCCAGCAGTTTAACGGTGGAGGGAGGTTATGAGCAGTTCTTC. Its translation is CASSLTVEGGYEQFF.

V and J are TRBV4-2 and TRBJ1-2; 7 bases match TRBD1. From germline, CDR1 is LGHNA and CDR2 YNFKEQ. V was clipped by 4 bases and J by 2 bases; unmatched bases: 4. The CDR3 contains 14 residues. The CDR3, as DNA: TGTGCCAGCAGCCGCGGACAGGAAAACTATGGCTACACCTTC. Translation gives CASSRGQENYGYTF.